This TCR beta chain was captured in a study of cytomegalovirus exposure and HLA in healthy donors. Primers for the PCR totalled 60 Vbeta and 13 Jbeta. Sequencing was performed with immunoSEQ multiplex PCR; in TCRdb, only in-frame clones are kept and a portion is missing. The sample shows some 100,000 clones, less than 65% of them seen only once. Germline V CDR1 and CDR2: KGHSH, LQKENI. The CDR3 extends over 15 amino acids. Trimming pared 4 bases from V and 5 bases from J, leaving 15 bases between. Specimen: PBMCs. This chain uses TRBV18 with TRBJ1-5, with a weak D call TRBD1 (6 bases). The clonotype originates from a woman aged 30 to 39 in good health and CMV-seropositive. This chain's CDR3 is CASSLLTGGDQPQHF. The CDR3 nucleotides read TGTGCCAGCTCACTCCTGACAGGAGGAGATCAGCCCCAGCATTTT.